Shown below are 20 T cell receptor beta chains from a single sample sequenced in a study of Ad26.COV2.S vaccination and SARS-CoV-2 variants. Treatment: around 19 received Ad26.COV2.S at low or high dose, single or two shots; 5 received placebo; per-sample allocation not given. Material that was analyzed had been drawn on day 63 after the first vaccine or placebo injection. The data were produced by immunoSEQ multiplex PCR, yet TCRdb's version contains in-frame clones alone and is incomplete. Of roughly 500,000 clones listed, nearly 90% are singletons. The source was peripheral blood, collected in a trial of Ad26.COV2.S vaccine versus placebo. The receptors shown here come from a person aged 18-60 years who received the Ad26.COV2.S COVID-19 vaccine or a placebo.

This chain connects TRBV4-2 to TRBJ2-2; 12 nucleotides line up with TRBD1. Trimming took 3 bases from V and 8 from J; bases not matched to a gene: 7. The CDR3 length is 16 residues. Per germline, CDR1 LGHNA and CDR2 YNFKEQ. DNA for the CDR3: TGTGCCAGCAGCCACGGGACAGGGGGCGATGGGGGGGAGCTGTTTTTT. Translated, it gives CASSHGTGGDGGELFF.

This chain uses TRBV27 with TRBJ2-5, with 8 bases that match TRBD1. Trimming took 5 bases from V and 4 from J; bases not matched to a gene: 6. Germline CDR1 and CDR2: MNHEY and SMNVEV (reference sequence). The CDR3 extends over 14 amino acids. This CDR3 reads CASSPGGWGETQYF. CDR3 sequence (DNA): TGTGCCAGCAGTCCAGGGGGCTGGGGAGAGACCCAGTACTTC.

The chain uses TRBV4-2 and TRBJ2-1, with 10 nucleotides matching TRBD2. The CDR3 is 16 amino acids. V was pared by 6 bases and J by 2 bases, with 7 bases of the junction left unmatched. Germline V gene lookup returns CDR1 LGHNA and CDR2 YNFKEQ. CDR3 region: CASRQSGGGTYNEQFF. CDR3 DNA: TGTGCCAGCAGGCAAAGCGGGGGGGGTACCTACAATGAGCAGTTCTTC.

The CDR3 region is CASSRDSQSFHEQYV. CDR3 DNA sequence: TGCGCCAGCAGCCGGGACTCCCAAAGTTTCCACGAGCAGTACGTC. The V call is TRBV5-1, the J call TRBJ2-7; D possibly corresponds to TRBD2 (6 bases). Trimming cost V 4 bases and J 5 bases, with 19 bases left between them. Germline CDR1 and CDR2: SGHRS and YFSETQ. The CDR3 length is 15 residues.

The chain links TRBV18 to TRBJ1-6; D is ambiguous. Trimming removed 2 bases at V and 4 bases at J, with 6 bases between. The germline CDR1 and CDR2 sequences are KGHSH and LQKENI. The CDR3 is 14 residues long. CDR3 region: CASSPVGYNSPLHF. CDR3 coding DNA: TGTGCCAGCTCACCAGTGGGGTATAATTCACCCCTCCACTTT.

The rearrangement joins TRBV18 to TRBJ2-7; D possibly corresponds to TRBD1 (6 bases). V gave up 2 bases and J gave up 2 bases, with 16 bases separating them. CDR1 and CDR2 (germline): KGHSH, LQKENI. This CDR3 is built from 16 residues. CDR3 nucleotide sequence: TGTGCCAGCTCACCAAATCCGACAGGTGACACCTACGAGCAGTACTTC. Translating gives CASSPNPTGDTYEQYF. The entire variable domain, with the rest obtained from reference TRBV18 and TRBJ2-7, is as follows: NAGVMQNPRHLVRRRGQEARLRCSPMKGHSHVYWYRQLPEEGLKFMVYLQKENIIDESGMPKERFSAEFPKEGPSILRIQQVVRGDSAAYFCASSPNPTGDTYEQYFGPGTRLTVT.

This rearrangement joins TRBV29-1 to TRBJ2-1; 8 bases match TRBD1. Germline V gives CDR1 SQVTM, CDR2 ANQGSEA. The J segment lost 3 bases and the V segment lost 3 bases, leaving 4 bases of the junction unmatched. The CDR3 totals 14 residues. This CDR3 reads CSVDRGQGYNEQFF. The CDR3 coding sequence is TGCAGCGTTGACAGGGGGCAGGGCTACAATGAGCAGTTCTTC.

The rearrangement joins TRBV5-1 to TRBJ1-1, with 10 bases that match TRBD1. Germline trimming cut 4 bases from V and 0 bases from J; bases unmatched to any gene: 0. This CDR3 has 14 amino acids. CDR1 and CDR2 from the germline V gene are SGHRS and YFSETQ. CDR3 amino acids: CASSGQGVNTEAFF. CDR3 DNA sequence: TGCGCCAGCAGCGGACAGGGGGTGAACACTGAAGCTTTCTTT.

The gene calls are TRBV7-6 and TRBJ2-2, with 8 bases fitting TRBD2. V was pared by 7 bases and J by 7 bases, with 5 bases of the junction left unmatched. The CDR3 has 13 residues. CDR1 and CDR2 (germline): SGHVS, FNYEAQ. CDR3 sequence reads: CASKAGAYGELFF. The CDR3 nucleotides are TGTGCCAGCAAAGCGGGGGCCTACGGGGAGCTGTTTTTT. Together with reference TRBV7-6 and TRBJ2-2, the CDR3 gives the full variable domain: GAGVSQSPRYKVTKRGQDVALRCDPISGHVSLYWYRQALGQGPEFLTYFNYEAQQDKSGLPNDRFSAERPEGSISTLTIQRTEQRDSAMYRCASKAGAYGELFFGEGSRLTVL.

The gene calls are TRBV19 and TRBJ2-1; the D gene is possibly TRBD1 (6 bases). The CDR3 totals 14 residues. The ends were cut back, 4 bases at V and 5 bases at J, with 12 bases in the middle. Germline V gene data show CDR1 as LNHDA and CDR2 as SQIVND (reference sequence). This CDR3 reads CASSRQGRDNEQFF. Written as DNA, the CDR3 is TGTGCCAGTAGTAGGCAGGGGCGCGACAATGAGCAGTTCTTC.

The genes are TRBV6-6 and TRBJ1-2; 7 nucleotides match TRBD1. There are 13 residues in the CDR3. CDR1 and CDR2 from the germline V gene are MNHNY and SVGAGI (reference sequence). With 6 bases clipped from V and 7 bases from J, the junction kept 8 bases outside the gene matches. CDR3 sequence reads: CASRAEGAGGYTF. The CDR3, as DNA: TGTGCCAGCAGGGCGGAGGGGGCGGGTGGCTACACCTTC.

V and J are TRBV5-1 and TRBJ1-4; D is unresolved. Trimming shortened V by 4 bases and J by 8 bases, and 18 bases separated the two germline ends. Germline CDR1 SGHRS, CDR2 YFSETQ. The CDR3 is 15 amino acids. DNA for the CDR3: TGCGCCAGCAGCCCCTCCGGCGGAGGAAGAGAAAAACTGTTTTTT. Translation: CASSPSGGGREKLFF.

V and J are TRBV4-2 and TRBJ1-6; TRBD1 matches at 8 bases. The CDR3 has 15 amino acids. CDR1 and CDR2 (germline): LGHNA, YNFKEQ. The V and J ends lost 2 bases and 9 bases, in that order; junction bases with no gene match: 6. Written as DNA, the CDR3 is TGTGCCAGCAGCCAACCTGACAGGGGAAGTTCACCCCTCCACTTT. This gives the protein CASSQPDRGSSPLHF.

The chain couples TRBV27 to TRBJ1-4; no reliable D call. Germline CDR1 is MNHEY and CDR2 is SMNVEV (reference sequence). The CDR3 extends over 12 amino acids. Trimming took off 1 base at V and 7 bases at J, with 4 bases between the two ends. CDR3 sequence reads: CASSLLGEKLFF. For the CDR3, the DNA is TGTGCCAGCAGTTTATTGGGTGAAAAACTGTTTTTT.

The chain employs TRBV28 and TRBJ2-7, with D possibly being TRBD1 or TRBD2 (7 bases each). The V end was cut by 5 bases, the J end by 3 bases, with 20 bases between. The germline gives CDR1 MDHEN, CDR2 SYDVKM. The CDR3 sequence is 16 residues long. CDR3: CASSPQGGAPLYEQYF. DNA of the CDR3: TGTGCCAGCAGTCCCCAGGGGGGGGCACCCCTCTACGAGCAGTACTTC.

The chain has TRBV27 and TRBJ1-1; D remains ambiguous. CDR1 MNHEY and CDR2 SMNVEV come from the germline V gene (reference sequence). The CDR3 covers 15 residues. V lost 3 bases, J lost 4 bases, and 15 bases lay in between. CDR3 residues: CASSFLAGFTTEAFF. CDR3 in DNA: TGTGCCAGCAGTTTCTTAGCGGGGTTCACCACTGAAGCTTTCTTT.

V is TRBV4-2 and J is TRBJ1-1; maybe TRBD1 (5 bases). The germline V gene has CDR1 LGHNA and CDR2 YNFKEQ. This CDR3 is 15 amino acids long. With 0 bases removed from V and 0 bases from J, the gap between germline ends came to 8 bases. The CDR3 is CASSQDQDMNTEAFF. The CDR3, as DNA: TGTGCCAGCAGCCAAGATCAGGACATGAACACTGAAGCTTTCTTT.

The chain recombines TRBV11-1 with TRBJ2-5; 7 positions match TRBD2. This CDR3 is built from 15 residues. Germline V CDR1 and CDR2: SGHAT, FQDESV (reference sequence). V lost 4 bases, J lost 1 base, and 6 bases stayed unmatched. CDR3 loop: CASSSSAGRQETQYF. The CDR3 DNA sequence: TGTGCCAGCAGCTCCTCAGCGGGGCGCCAAGAGACCCAGTACTTC.

V is TRBV10-3 and J is TRBJ2-7; the match to TRBD2 covers 9 bases. The CDR3 length is 15 residues. After removal of 3 bases from V and 4 bases from J, the junction contained 7 bases not matched to a gene. The germline V gene has CDR1 ENHRY and CDR2 SYGVKD. CDR3 coding DNA: TGTGCCATCAGTGATCCGACTAGCGGAGTATACGAGCAGTACGTC. The encoded protein is CAISDPTSGVYEQYV.

The J gene is TRBJ2-7, the V gene TRBV10-3; 7 bases match TRBD1. V trimming: 4 bases; J trimming: 2 bases; junction bases outside the gene matches: 11. This CDR3 is built from 16 residues. Per the germline V gene, CDR1 is ENHRY and CDR2 is SYGVKD. The CDR3 DNA reads TGTGCCATCAGTGCCAGATCCGGGACAGCTGCCTACGAGCAGTACTTC. It yields the protein CAISARSGTAAYEQYF.